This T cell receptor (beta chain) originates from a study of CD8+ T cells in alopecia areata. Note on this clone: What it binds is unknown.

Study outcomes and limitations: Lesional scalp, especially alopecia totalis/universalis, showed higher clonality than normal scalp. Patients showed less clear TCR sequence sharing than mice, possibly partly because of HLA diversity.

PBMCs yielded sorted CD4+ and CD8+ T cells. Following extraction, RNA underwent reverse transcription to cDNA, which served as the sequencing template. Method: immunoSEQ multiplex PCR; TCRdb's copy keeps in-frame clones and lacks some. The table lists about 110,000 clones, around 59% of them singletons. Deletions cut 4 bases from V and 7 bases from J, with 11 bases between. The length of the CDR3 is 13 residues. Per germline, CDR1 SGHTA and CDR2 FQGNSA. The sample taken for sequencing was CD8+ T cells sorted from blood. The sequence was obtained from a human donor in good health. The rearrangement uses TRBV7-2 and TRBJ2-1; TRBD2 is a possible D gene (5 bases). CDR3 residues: CASSWGASNEQFF. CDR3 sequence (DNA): TGTGCCAGCAGCTGGGGAGCTTCTAATGAGCAGTTCTTC.